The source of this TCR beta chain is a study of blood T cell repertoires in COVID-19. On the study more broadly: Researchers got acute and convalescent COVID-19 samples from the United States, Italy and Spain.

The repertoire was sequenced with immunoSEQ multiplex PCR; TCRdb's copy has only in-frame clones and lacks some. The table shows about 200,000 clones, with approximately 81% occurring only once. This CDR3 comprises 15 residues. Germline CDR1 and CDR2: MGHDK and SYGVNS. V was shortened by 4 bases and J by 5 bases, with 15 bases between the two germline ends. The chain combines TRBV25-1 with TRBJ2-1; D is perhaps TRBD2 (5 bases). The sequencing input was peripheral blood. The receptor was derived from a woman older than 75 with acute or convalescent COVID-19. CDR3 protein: CASSGGAVGNNEQFF. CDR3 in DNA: TGTGCCAGCAGTGGTGGAGCGGTAGGGAACAATGAGCAGTTCTTC.